A single sample gave rise to the 13 T cell receptor beta chains below, sequenced in a study of beta chain features in type 1 diabetes. The isolated RNA, all of it, was reverse transcribed, so expressed TCRB transcripts were what got sequenced. The method was immunoSEQ multiplex PCR; TCRdb's version includes in-frame clones alone and lacks a portion of them. The data contain 810,000 or so clones, about a sixth of them singletons. Sequencing input: naive CD4+ T cells from blood. These receptors were obtained from a woman between 18 and 29 years old in good health.

The CDR3, as DNA: TGTGCCAGTAGTATACAGGCGGGAGGGCCTTTGGAGACCCAGTACTTC. Translation gives CASSIQAGGPLETQYF. The genes are TRBV19 and TRBJ2-5, with 9 bases identical to TRBD2. Germline CDR1 is LNHDA and CDR2 is SQIVND (reference sequence). CDR3 length equals 16 residues. The ends lost 2 bases at V and 5 bases at J; junction bases unmatched: 9.

The table lists this clone with a few counts. This chain links TRBV10-3 with TRBJ2-1; 9 bases align to TRBD2. The CDR3 is made up of 13 amino acids. Germline CDR1 and CDR2: ENHRY and SYGVKD. V shed 3 bases and J 15 bases; nucleotides not matched to a gene: 9. CDR3 DNA sequence: TGTGCCATCAGTGATAGGGGCGGGAGGGCCTGGTTCTTC. It specifies CAISDRGGRAWFF.

The gene calls are TRBV5-5 and TRBJ2-4; tentatively, D is TRBD1 (5 bases). Germline CDR1 SGHKS, CDR2 YYEKEE (reference sequence). The CDR3 has 16 residues. V lost 1 base, J lost 4 bases, and 15 bases lay in between. The CDR3 region has the DNA TGTGCCAGCAGCTTGCAGGGTTTGATTGGGAAAAACATTCAGTACTTC. Its protein is CASSLQGLIGKNIQYF. Supplemented by reference TRBV5-5 and TRBJ2-4, the full variable domain reads DAGVTQSPTHLIKTRGQQVTLRCSPISGHKSVSWYQQVLGQGPQFIFQYYEKEERGRGNFPDRFSARQFPNYSSELNVNALLLGDSALYLCASSLQGLIGKNIQYFGAGTRLSVL.

This chain uses TRBV6-6 with TRBJ2-7; TRBD2 might be the D (5 bases). V lost 5 bases and J 6 bases, leaving 14 bases between the germline ends. Germline V gives CDR1 MNHNY, CDR2 SVGAGI (reference sequence). The length of the CDR3 is 13 residues. CDR3 in amino acids: CASSESGKSEQYF. CDR3 bases: TGTGCCAGCAGTGAGTCGGGAAAGAGCGAGCAGTACTTC.

Remarks on this clone: The sample holds other DNA sequences that translate to the same CDR3. The chain employs TRBV7-2 and TRBJ2-5; D is unclear. Germline-derived CDR1 and CDR2 are SGHTA and FQGNSA. This CDR3 has 12 residues. The germline V and J ends were trimmed by 5 bases and 4 bases, with 8 bases remaining between them. As DNA, the CDR3 is TGTGCCAGCAGCCCCCTGAGAGAGACCCAGTACTTC. This codes for CASSPLRETQYF. Together with reference TRBV7-2 and TRBJ2-5, the CDR3 gives the full variable domain: GAGVSQSPSNKVTEKGKDVELRCDPISGHTALYWYRQSLGQGLEFLIYFQGNSAPDKSGLPSDRFSAERTGGSVSTLTIQRTQQEDSAVYLCASSPLRETQYFGPGTRLLVL.

The chain has TRBV7-6 and TRBJ2-7; TRBD2 aligns across 9 bases. Looked up from germline, CDR1 is SGHVS and CDR2 is FNYEAQ. V was clipped by 2 bases and J by 2 bases; unmatched bases: 7. The CDR3 is 16 amino acids. Written as DNA, the CDR3 is TGTGCCAGCAGCTTACACCTTGCGGGAGGGCCCTACGAGCAGTACTTC. Translating it yields CASSLHLAGGPYEQYF.

This clone was counted only a few times. The chain has TRBV7-3 and TRBJ2-1; D gene uncertain. This CDR3 has 13 amino acids. V dropped 0 bases and J dropped 8 bases, with 8 bases sitting between them. Germline CDR1 and CDR2: SGHTA and FQGTGA. DNA of the CDR3: TGTGCCAGCAGCTTAACCGGAAGGGATGAGCAGTTCTTC. Amino acid sequence: CASSLTGRDEQFF.

This chain connects TRBV7-2 to TRBJ1-1; 9 bases are a match to TRBD1. Germline trimming cut 5 bases from V and 3 bases from J; bases unmatched to any gene: 13. This CDR3 is 17 amino acids long. Germline V gene data show CDR1 as SGHTA and CDR2 as FQGNSA. The CDR3 sequence is CASSMGDRVLFYTEAFF. Written as DNA, the CDR3 is TGTGCCAGCAGCATGGGGGACAGGGTTCTATTCTACACTGAAGCTTTCTTT.

The V and J genes are TRBV4-3 and TRBJ2-5; TRBD2 aligns across 9 bases. Germline V gene sequence: CDR1 LGHNA, CDR2 YSLEER. After removal of 2 bases from V and 4 bases from J, the junction contained 8 bases not matched to a gene. This CDR3 region has 16 residues. The CDR3 DNA follows: TGCGCCAGCAGCCAACGTAGCGGGAGAGTGGGAGAGACCCAGTACTTC. Protein: CASSQRSGRVGETQYF.

In its sample, this clone was seen a few times. J is TRBJ1-4 and V is TRBV27; 12 bases are a match to TRBD1. There are 19 residues in the CDR3. Germline V lookup: CDR1 MNHEY, CDR2 SMNVEV (reference sequence). V gave up 4 bases and J gave up 7 bases; unmatched junction bases: 16. CDR3 region: CASSSNTGGTGGRSEKLFF. The CDR3 DNA reads as TGTGCCAGCAGTTCCAACACCGGTGGGACAGGGGGCCGTTCTGAAAAACTGTTTTTT.

This clone was counted only a few times. Other DNA variants within this sample encode the same CDR3. CDR3 in DNA: TGTGCCAGCTCACCGGACAGGCAAGAGACCCAGTACTTC. Its translation: CASSPDRQETQYF. This rearrangement joins TRBV18 to TRBJ2-5, with 7 bases matching TRBD1. Trimming cost V 3 bases and J 2 bases; bases outside gene matches: 0. CDR1 and CDR2 (germline): KGHSH, LQKENI. The CDR3 loop spans 13 amino acids.

This clone was found a few times. The gene calls are TRBV11-2 and TRBJ2-7; D not resolved. The CDR3 runs 8 residues. Germline-derived CDR1 and CDR2 are SGHAT and FQNNGV. The CDR3 bases are TGTCCTAACTACGAGCAGTACTTC. It encodes CPNYEQYF. Supplemented by reference TRBV11-2 and TRBJ2-7, the full variable domain reads EAGVAQSPRYKIIEKRQSVAFWCNPISGHATLYWYQQILGQGPKLLIQFQNNGVVDDSQLPKDRFSAERLKGVDSTLKIQPAKLEDSAVYLCPNYEQYFGPGTRLTVT.

This clone has only a few counts. The chain is built from TRBV14 and TRBJ1-2, with D maybe TRBD1 (6 bases). This CDR3 contains 13 residues. Trimming left V 4 bases short and J 4 bases short, with 10 bases between. Germline loops: CDR1 SGHDN, CDR2 FVKESK. The CDR3 bases are TGTGCCAGCAGCCCGGACAGAAGCTATGGCTACACCTTC. Amino acids: CASSPDRSYGYTF.